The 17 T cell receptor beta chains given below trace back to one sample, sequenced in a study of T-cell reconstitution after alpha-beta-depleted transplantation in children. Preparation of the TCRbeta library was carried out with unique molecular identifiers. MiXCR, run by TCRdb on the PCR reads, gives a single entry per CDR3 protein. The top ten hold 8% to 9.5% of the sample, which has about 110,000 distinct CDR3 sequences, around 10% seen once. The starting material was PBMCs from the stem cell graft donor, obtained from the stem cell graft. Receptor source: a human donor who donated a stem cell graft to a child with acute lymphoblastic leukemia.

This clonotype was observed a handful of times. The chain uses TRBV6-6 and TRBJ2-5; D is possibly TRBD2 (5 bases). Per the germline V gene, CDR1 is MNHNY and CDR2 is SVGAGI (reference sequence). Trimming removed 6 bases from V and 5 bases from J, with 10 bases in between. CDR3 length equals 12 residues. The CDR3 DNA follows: TGTGCCAGCAGCCACGGAGGCGAGACCCAGTACTTC. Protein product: CASSHGGETQYF.

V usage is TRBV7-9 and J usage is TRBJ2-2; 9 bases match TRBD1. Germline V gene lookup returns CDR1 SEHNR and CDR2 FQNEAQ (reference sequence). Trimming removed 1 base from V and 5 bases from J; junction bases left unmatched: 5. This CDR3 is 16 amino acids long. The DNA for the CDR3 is TGTGCCAGCAGCTTAGAAGGGACAGGGAAAACCGGGGAGCTGTTTTTT. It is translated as CASSLEGTGKTGELFF.

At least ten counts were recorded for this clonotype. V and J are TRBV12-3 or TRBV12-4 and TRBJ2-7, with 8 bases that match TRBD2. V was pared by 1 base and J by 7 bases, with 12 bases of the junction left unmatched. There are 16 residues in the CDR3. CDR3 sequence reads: CASSLGTSGRVREQYF. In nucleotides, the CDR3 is TGTGCCAGCAGTTTAGGAACCAGCGGGAGAGTGAGGGAGCAGTACTTC.

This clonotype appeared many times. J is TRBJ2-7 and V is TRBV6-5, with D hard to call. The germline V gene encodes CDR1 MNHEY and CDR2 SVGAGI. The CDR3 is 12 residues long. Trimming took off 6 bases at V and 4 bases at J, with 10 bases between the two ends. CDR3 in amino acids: CASSIRGYEQYF. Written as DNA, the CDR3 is TGTGCCAGCAGCATCCGAGGATACGAGCAGTACTTC.

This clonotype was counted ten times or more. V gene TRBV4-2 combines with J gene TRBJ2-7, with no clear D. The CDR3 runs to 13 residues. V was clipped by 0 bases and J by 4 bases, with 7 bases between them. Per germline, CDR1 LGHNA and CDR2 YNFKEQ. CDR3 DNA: TGTGCCAGCAGCCAAGAAATTATGTACGAGCAGTACTTC. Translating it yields CASSQEIMYEQYF.

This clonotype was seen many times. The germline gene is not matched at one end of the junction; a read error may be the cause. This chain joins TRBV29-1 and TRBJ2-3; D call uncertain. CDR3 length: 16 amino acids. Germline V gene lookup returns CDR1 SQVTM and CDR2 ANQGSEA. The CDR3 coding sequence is TGCAGCGTAGCTAAACCGGGCGCTTCACCTGGTCTTACGCAGTTTTTT. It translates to CSVAKPGASPGLTQFF.

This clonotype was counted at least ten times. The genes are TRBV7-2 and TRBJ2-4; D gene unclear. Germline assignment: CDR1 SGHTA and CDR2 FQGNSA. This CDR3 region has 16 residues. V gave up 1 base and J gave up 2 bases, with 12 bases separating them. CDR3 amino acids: CASSLEVSRPKNIQYF. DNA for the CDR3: TGTGCCAGCAGCTTAGAAGTCAGCCGCCCCAAAAACATTCAGTACTTC.

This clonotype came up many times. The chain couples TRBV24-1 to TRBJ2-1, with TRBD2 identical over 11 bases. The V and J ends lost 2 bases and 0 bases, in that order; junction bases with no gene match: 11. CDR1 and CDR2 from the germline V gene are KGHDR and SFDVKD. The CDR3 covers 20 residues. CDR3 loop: CATSDSYGTSGWSSYNEQFF. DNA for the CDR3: TGTGCCACCAGTGATTCCTACGGGACTAGCGGATGGAGCTCCTACAATGAGCAGTTCTTC.

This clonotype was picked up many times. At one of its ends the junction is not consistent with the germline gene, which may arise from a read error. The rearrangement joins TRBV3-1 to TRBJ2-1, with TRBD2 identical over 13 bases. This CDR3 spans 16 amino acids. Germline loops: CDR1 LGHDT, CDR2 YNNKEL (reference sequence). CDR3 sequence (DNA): TGTGCCAGCAGCCAAGGGTGGGGACTAGCGGGGCCTGAGGGGCGTTTC. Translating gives CASSQGWGLAGPEGRF.

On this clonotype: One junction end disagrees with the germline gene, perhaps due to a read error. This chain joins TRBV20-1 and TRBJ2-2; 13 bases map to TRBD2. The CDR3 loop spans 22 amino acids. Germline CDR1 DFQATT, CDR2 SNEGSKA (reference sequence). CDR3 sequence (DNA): TGCTGTGCTAGAGGGGTTTGGGCCTTACGAACTAGCGGGAGGGCGAACACCGGGGAGCTGTTTTTT. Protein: CCARGVWALRTSGRANTGELFF.

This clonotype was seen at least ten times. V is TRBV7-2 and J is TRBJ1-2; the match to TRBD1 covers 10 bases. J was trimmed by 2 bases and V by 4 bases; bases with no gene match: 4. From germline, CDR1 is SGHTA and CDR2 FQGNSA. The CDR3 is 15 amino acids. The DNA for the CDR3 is TGTGCCAGCAGCTCGAGACAGGGGGCAAACTATGGCTACACCTTC. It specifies CASSSRQGANYGYTF.

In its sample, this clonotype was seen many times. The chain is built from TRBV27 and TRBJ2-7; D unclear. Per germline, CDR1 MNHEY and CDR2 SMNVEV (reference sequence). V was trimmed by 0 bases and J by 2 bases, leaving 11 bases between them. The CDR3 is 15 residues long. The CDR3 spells CASSLSGLGPYEQYF. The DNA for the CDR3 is TGTGCCAGCAGTTTATCGGGTCTGGGCCCCTACGAGCAGTACTTC.

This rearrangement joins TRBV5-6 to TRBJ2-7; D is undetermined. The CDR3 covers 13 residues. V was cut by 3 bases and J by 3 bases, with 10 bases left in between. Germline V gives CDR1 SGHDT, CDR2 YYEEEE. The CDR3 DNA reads TGTGCCAGCAGCTCAAGAAAGAACTACGAGCAGTACTTC. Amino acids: CASSSRKNYEQYF. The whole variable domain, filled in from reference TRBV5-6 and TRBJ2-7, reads DAGVTQSPTHLIKTRGQQVTLRCSPKSGHDTVSWYQQALGQGPQFIFQYYEEEERQRGNFPDRFSGHQFPNYSSELNVNALLLGDSALYLCASSSRKNYEQYFGPGTRLTVT.

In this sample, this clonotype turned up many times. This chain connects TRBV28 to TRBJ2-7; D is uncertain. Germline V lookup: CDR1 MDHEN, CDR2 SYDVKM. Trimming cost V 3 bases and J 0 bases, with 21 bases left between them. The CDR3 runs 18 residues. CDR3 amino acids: CASSLPDSILSSSYEQYF. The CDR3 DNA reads TGTGCCAGCAGTTTGCCCGACTCCATACTCTCCAGCTCCTACGAGCAGTACTTC.

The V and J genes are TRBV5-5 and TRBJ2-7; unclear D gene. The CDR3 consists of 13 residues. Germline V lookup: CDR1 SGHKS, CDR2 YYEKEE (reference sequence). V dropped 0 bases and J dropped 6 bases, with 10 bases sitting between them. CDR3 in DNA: TGTGCCAGCAGCTTGGACCCAAGTGGCGAGCAGTACTTC. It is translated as CASSLDPSGEQYF.

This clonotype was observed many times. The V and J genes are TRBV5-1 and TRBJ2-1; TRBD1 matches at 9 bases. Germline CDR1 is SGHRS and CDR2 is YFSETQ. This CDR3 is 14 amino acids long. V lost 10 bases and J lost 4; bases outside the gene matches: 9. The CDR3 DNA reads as TGCGCCTCCTCGGGGGACAGGGCTTACAATGAGCAGTTCTTC. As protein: CASSGDRAYNEQFF.

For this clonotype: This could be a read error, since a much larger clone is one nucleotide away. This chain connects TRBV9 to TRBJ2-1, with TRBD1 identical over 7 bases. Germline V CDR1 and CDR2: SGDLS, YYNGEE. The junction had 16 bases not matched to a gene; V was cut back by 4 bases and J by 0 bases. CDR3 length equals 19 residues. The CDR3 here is CASSCWDRPSSFSYNEQFF. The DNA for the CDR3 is TGTGCCAGCAGCTGTTGGGACAGACCGAGTAGTTTCTCCTACAATGAGCAGTTCTTC.